This T cell receptor beta chain was identified in a study of blood T cell repertoires in COVID-19. In the study overall: Italy, Spain and the United States were the sources of the convalescent and acute COVID-19 samples. T cells, B-cell-depleted T cells, or PBMCs provided the cDNA or gDNA that served as material.

The V and J ends lost 3 bases and 2 bases, in that order; junction bases with no gene match: 6. Germline assignment: CDR1 LNHDA and CDR2 SQIVND (reference sequence). The CDR3 has 15 residues. Assay used: immunoSEQ multiplex PCR; TCRdb lists only in-frame clones, some missing. Of tens of thousands of clones in the sample, 86% were seen once. Sequencing used peripheral blood. This clonotype was obtained from a man between 45 and 60 years old with active or convalescent COVID-19. The chain combines TRBV19 with TRBJ1-2, with 7 bases aligning to TRBD1. In DNA form, the CDR3 reads TGTGCCAGTAGTATTGGACAGGCTACCAACTATGGCTACACCTTC. As protein: CASSIGQATNYGYTF.